This section outlines one T cell receptor beta chain sequence together with its context. What antigen it recognizes has not been identified. One base away there is no much larger clone; base qualities are not given. This entry comes from a study of blood T cell repertoires in COVID-19 (TCRdb year 2020). Some background on the complete study: Samples from collaborators originated in the United States, Italy and Spain and spanned both the acute and convalescent phases of COVID-19. The material from the prospective study consisted of cDNA or gDNA derived from T cells, B-cell-depleted T cells, or PBMCs. HLA class I and class II types, where available, came from metadata supplied by the sample provider rather than from assay-based typing. The repertoires were released in a freely available public database intended as a resource for research on the immune response to SARS-CoV-2. The dataset comprised deeply sampled blood TCRbeta repertoires from subjects exposed to, actively infected with, or recovered from COVID-19. Samples came from the ongoing ImmuneRACE study (first 160 participants) plus 1,254 subjects from 6 global collaborators. Nearly every sample came with metadata listing a de-identified subject ID, COVID-19 status, age in years and sex.

Clipping removes 5 bases from V and 0 bases from J, with 5 as the unmatched junction base count. The CDR3 holds 15 amino acids from the cysteine to the phenylalanine. The CDR3 DNA has 45 bases and is translated from base 1. CDR1 and CDR2 are drawn from the germline V gene: SGHAT, FQNNGV. TCRbeta CDR3 regions were amplified from genomic DNA by means of the immunoSEQ Assay, a bias-controlled multiplex PCR. Per the source publication's procedure: The number of nucleated cells in each sample was estimated by amplification of reference gene primers within the assay. Sequence reads were collapsed and filtered to measure the absolute abundance of every unique TCRbeta CDR3 rearrangement. For each sample, productive Simpson clonality was calculated as the square root of Simpson's diversity index across productive rearrangements. TCRdb's version of the immuneACCESS table is confined to in-frame rearrangements and falls short of the full clone set. An unresolved V gene accounts for under half of the shortfall where checked; the remainder is of unknown origin. The DNA gave D and trimming, while V, J and clone size come from that table. Present in this sample are over 200,000 clones, 87% of which were seen just once. The ten largest clones take up approximately 12% of the sample.

What the research found in general, with its limitations: The amount of clinical and demographic metadata varied by source and participant and was provided uncurated.

Another Seattle source contributed samples from volunteer blood donors who had recovered from COVID-19. Collaborating institutions collected whole blood in K2EDTA tubes following their own protocols. For TCRbeta analysis, collaborators shipped samples as frozen whole blood, isolated PBMCs, or DNA extracted from either of those sample types. Here the chain combines TRBV11-2 and TRBJ1-1; TRBD1 lines up with 8 middle nucleotides. The source is a woman aged 18-29 years who had recovered from COVID-19. The sample was peripheral blood. CDR3 protein: CASSHGQGLNTEAFF. The bases read TGTGCCAGCAGCCATGGACAGGGATTGAACACTGAAGCTTTCTTT.